This T cell receptor beta chain was recovered during a study of blood T cell repertoires in COVID-19. Whole-study context: Sources were T cells, B-cell-depleted T cells, or PBMCs; the material itself was cDNA or gDNA.

Germline V gene lookup returns CDR1 ENHRY and CDR2 SYGVKD. CDR3 length: 22 residues. The V gene end was trimmed by 6 bases and the J gene end by 0 bases; junction bases not matched to a gene: 18. This table comes from immunoSEQ multiplex PCR, and its TCRdb copy is limited to in-frame clones, with some not included. This sample has approximately 50,000 clones, with 79% found just once. V is TRBV10-3 and J is TRBJ2-4; TRBD2 matches at 15 bases. The sequenced sample consisted of peripheral blood. The origin of this receptor is an older man with acute or convalescent COVID-19. As DNA, the CDR3 is TGTGCCATCAGGGCACCGGGACTAGCGGGGGGCGCCGTGGGTGTAGCCAAAAACATTCAGTACTTC. Translated, it gives CAIRAPGLAGGAVGVAKNIQYF.